The T cell receptor (beta chain) described here comes from a study of prognosis after radiotherapy for stage I lung cancer. On the study more broadly: With around 13 men and several women, the cohort's median age was roughly 74 years, range 53–84.

This clonotype was seen a single time. By two-round multiplex PCR, the TCR beta CDR3 was amplified from genomic DNA. Primers specific to each TRBV and TRBJ gene drove first-round PCR. Each CDR3 protein gets one entry after TCRdb re-called the multiplex PCR reads with MiXCR. The sample records 10,000 to 15,000 distinct CDR3 sequences, 45% to 60% being singletons. Patients were uniformly node-negative by CT and PET/CT and had received no prior chemotherapy or radiotherapy, with no other malignancies. The receptor was isolated from a donor over 45 with non-small cell lung cancer. The material was PBMCs, obtained before or after stereotactic body radiation therapy (not recorded which).

CDR3 residues: CASSHPSVIYNEQFF. For the CDR3, the DNA is TGTGCCAGCAGCCACCCTAGCGTGATTTACAATGAGCAGTTCTTC. This sequence joins TRBV7-9 and TRBJ2-1, with a tentative D call TRBD2 (6 bases). CDR3 size: 15 residues. V was shortened by 5 bases and J by 4 bases, with 15 bases between the two germline ends. Germline values: CDR1 SEHNR, CDR2 FQNEAQ (reference sequence).